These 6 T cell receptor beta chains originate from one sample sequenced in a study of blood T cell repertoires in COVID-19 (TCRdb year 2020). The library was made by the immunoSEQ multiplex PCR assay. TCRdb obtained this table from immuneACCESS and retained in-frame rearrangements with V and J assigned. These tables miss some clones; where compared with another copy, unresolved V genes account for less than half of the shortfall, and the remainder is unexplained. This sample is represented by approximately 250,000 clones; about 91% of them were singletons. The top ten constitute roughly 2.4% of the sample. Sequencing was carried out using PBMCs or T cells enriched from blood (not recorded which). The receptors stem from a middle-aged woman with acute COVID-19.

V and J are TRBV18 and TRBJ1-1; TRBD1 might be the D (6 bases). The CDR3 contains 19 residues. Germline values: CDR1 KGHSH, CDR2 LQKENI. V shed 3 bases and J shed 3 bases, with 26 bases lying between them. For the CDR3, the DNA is TGTGCCAGCTCACCGACCTCCCGGAGGGGGGGGTGGGCGGACACTGAAGCTTTCTTT. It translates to CASSPTSRRGGWADTEAFF.

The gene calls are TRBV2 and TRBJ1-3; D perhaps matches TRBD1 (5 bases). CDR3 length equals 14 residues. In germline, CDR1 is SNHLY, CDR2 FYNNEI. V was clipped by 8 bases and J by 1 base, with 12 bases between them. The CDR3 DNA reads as TGTGCCAGCGCCGGTAGACAGTCTGGAAACACCATATATTTT. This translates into CASAGRQSGNTIYF. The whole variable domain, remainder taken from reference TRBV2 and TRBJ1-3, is EPEVTQTPSHQVTQMGQEVILRCVPISNHLYFYWYRQILGQKVEFLVSFYNNEISEKSEIFDDQFSVERPDGSNFTLKIRSTKLEDSAMYFCASAGRQSGNTIYFGEGSWLTVV.

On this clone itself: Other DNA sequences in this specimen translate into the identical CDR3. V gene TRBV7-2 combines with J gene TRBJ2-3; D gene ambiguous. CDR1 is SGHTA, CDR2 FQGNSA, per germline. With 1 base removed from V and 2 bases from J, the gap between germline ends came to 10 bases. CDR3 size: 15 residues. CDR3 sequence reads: CASSLGSRNTDTQYF. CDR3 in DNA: TGTGCCAGCAGCTTAGGCAGCAGGAACACAGATACGCAGTATTTT.

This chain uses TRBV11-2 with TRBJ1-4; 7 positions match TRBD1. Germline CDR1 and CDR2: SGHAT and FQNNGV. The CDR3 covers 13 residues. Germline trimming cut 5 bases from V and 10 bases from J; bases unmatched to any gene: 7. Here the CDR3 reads CASSPLRQGKLFF. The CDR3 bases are TGTGCCAGCAGCCCGTTACGACAGGGAAAACTGTTTTTT.

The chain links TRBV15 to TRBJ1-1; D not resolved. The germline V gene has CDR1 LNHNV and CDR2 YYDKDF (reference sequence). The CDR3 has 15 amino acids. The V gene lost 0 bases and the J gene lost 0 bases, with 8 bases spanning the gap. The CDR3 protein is CATSREIGVNTEAFF. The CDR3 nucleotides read TGTGCCACCAGCAGAGAGATCGGGGTGAACACTGAAGCTTTCTTT.

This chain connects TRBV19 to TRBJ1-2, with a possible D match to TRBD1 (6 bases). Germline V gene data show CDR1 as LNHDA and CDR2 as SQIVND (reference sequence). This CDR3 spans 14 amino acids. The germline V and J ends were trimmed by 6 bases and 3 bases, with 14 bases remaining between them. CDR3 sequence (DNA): TGTGCCAGTAGAGCAGGGGTGATTGACTATGGCTACACCTTC. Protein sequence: CASRAGVIDYGYTF.